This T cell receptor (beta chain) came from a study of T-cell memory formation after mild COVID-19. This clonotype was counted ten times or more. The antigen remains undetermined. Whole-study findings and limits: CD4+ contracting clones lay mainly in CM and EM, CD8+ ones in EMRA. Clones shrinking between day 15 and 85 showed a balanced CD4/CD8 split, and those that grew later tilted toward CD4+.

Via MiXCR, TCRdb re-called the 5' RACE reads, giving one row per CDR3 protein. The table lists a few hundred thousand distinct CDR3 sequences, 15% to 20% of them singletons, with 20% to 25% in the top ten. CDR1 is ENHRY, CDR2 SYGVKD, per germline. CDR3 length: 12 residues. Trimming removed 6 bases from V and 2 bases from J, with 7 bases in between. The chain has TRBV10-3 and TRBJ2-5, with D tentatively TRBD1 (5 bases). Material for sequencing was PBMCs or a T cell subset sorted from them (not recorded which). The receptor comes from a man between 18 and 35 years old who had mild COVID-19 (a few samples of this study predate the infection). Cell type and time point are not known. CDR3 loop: CAIRDKQETQYF. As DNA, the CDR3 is TGTGCCATCAGGGACAAACAAGAGACCCAGTACTTC.